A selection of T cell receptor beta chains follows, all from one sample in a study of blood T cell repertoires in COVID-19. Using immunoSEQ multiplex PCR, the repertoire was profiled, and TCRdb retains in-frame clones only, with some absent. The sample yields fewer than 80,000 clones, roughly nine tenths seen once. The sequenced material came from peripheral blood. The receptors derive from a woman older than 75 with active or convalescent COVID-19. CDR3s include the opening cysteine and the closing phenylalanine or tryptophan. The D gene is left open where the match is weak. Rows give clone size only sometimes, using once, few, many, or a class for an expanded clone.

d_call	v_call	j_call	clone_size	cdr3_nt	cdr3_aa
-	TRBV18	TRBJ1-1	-	TGTGCCAGCTCATCACGGGGAGGGACTGAAGCTTTCTTT	CASSSRGGTEAFF
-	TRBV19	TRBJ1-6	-	TGTGCCAGTAGGGACAGCTCCTATAATTCACCCCTCCACTTT	CASRDSSYNSPLHF
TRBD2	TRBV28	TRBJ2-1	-	TGTGCCAGCAGTTTTAACTGGGGGACTAGACGTTTCGATGAGCAGTTCTTC	CASSFNWGTRRFDEQFF
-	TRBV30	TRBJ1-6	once	TGTGCCTGGGGGGACCAGCGGTCACCCCTCCACTTT	CAWGDQRSPLHF
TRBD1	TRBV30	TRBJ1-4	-	TGTGCCTGGAGTGTACCCACAGGGGGCGGCGAAAAACTGTTTTTT	CAWSVPTGGGEKLFF
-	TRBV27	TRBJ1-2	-	TGTGCCAGCACCTCCCGCAGGGGCGGGTTCTACGATGGCTACACCTTC	CASTSRRGGFYDGYTF
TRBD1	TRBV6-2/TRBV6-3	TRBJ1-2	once	TGTGCCAGCAGTTACCCAGACAGGGCGCACGGCTACACCTTC	CASSYPDRAHGYTF
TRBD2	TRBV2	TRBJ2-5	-	TGTGCCAGCCCTCTTCAGGGGCTAGCGGGGGGGATAGAGACCCAGTACTTC	CASPLQGLAGGIETQYF
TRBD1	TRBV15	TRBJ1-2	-	TGTGCCACCAGCCCTACAGGGGGCAACGCTAACTATGGCTACACCTTC	CATSPTGGNANYGYTF
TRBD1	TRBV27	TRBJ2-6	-	TGTGCCAGCAGTTCAAATACAGGGGATGGGGCCAACGTCCTGACTTTC	CASSSNTGDGANVLTF
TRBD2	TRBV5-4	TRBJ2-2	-	TGTGCCAGCAGCACCGGGACTAGCGGGGGGGCGCGGACCGGGGAGCTGTTTTTT	CASSTGTSGGARTGELFF
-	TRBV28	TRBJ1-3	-	TGTGCCAGCAGTAGGAACAGGGCCTCTGGAAACACCATATATTTT	CASSRNRASGNTIYF
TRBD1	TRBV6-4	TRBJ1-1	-	TGTGCCAGCAGTGCTGGACAGGGGACCACTGAAGCTTTCTTT	CASSAGQGTTEAFF
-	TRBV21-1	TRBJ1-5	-	TGTGCCAGCAGATACGGACAGGGACACTCCAATCAGCCCCAGCATTTT	CASRYGQGHSNQPQHF
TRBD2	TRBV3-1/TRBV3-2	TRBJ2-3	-	TGTGCCAGCAGCCCCCTAGCGGGAAGCACAGATACGCAGTATTTT	CASSPLAGSTDTQYF
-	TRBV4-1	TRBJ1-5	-	TGCGCCAGCAGCCCTCTTCTCGTGGACTCTCAGCCCCAGCATTTT	CASSPLLVDSQPQHF
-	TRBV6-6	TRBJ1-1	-	TGTGCCAGCAGTTTGGGTTCTGGGGCGAACACTGAAGCTTTCTTT	CASSLGSGANTEAFF
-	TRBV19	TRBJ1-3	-	TGTGCCAGTAGTATACGGGTCGTCTCTGGAAACACCATATATTTT	CASSIRVVSGNTIYF
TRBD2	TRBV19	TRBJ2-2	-	TGTGCCAGTAGTATGGCCAGCGGGGGTAACCCCGGGGAGCTGTTTTTT	CASSMASGGNPGELFF
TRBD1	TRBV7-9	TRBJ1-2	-	TGTGCCAGCAGCCCTAGAGGGGACAGGAAGGGAGAGGGCTACACCTTC	CASSPRGDRKGEGYTF
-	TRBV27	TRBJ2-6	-	TGTGCCAGCAGTTCCCCTCTTTTGGGGGCCAACGTCCTGACTTTC	CASSSPLLGANVLTF
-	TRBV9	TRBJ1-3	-	TGTGCCAGCAGAGGCAGGGGAAGTGGAAACACCATATATTTT	CASRGRGSGNTIYF
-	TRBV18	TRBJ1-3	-	TGTGCCAGCTCACCTATGGACAGCTTCTCTGGAAACACCATATATTTT	CASSPMDSFSGNTIYF
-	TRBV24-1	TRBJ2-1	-	TGTGCCACCAGTGTTAACAGGTTTATCAGGGATGAGCAGTTCTTC	CATSVNRFIRDEQFF
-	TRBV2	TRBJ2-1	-	TGTGCCAGCAGTCCTGCGGATACGTACAATGAGCAGTTCTTC	CASSPADTYNEQFF
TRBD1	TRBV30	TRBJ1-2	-	TGTGCCTGGAGCCGAGGACAGGGGGATGGCTACACCTTC	CAWSRGQGDGYTF
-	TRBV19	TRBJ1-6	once	TGTGCCAGTAGTATTGGCGGAGTGAATTCACCCCTCCACTTT	CASSIGGVNSPLHF
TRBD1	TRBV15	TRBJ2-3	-	TGTGCCACCAGCAGAGATCCGACAGGGGTCACAGATACGCAGTATTTT	CATSRDPTGVTDTQYF
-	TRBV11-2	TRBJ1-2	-	TGTGCCAGCAGCAACAGCTACGATGGCTACACCTTC	CASSNSYDGYTF
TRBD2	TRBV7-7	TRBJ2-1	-	TGTGCCAGCAGCCGGACTAGCGGGGGACCCTACAATGAGCAGTTCTTC	CASSRTSGGPYNEQFF
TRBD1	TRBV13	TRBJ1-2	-	TGTGCCAGCAGCTGGGGGACAGGGTGGCGTGGCTACACCTTC	CASSWGTGWRGYTF
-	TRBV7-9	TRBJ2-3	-	TGTGCCAGCAGCTTAGCGACGTGGAGGGGGCTAAGAGATACGCAGTATTTT	CASSLATWRGLRDTQYF
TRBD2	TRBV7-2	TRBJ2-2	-	TGTGCCAGCAGCTTAGCAAGGTCTAGCGGGGGGGCCGGGACCGGGGAGCTGTTTTTT	CASSLARSSGGAGTGELFF
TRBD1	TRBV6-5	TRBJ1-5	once	TGTGCCACCGGACGGGACAGGGGCTCCTTTGAACATTTT	CATGRDRGSFEHF
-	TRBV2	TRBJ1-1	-	TGTGCCAGTGGGGGGAGGAAAGCTTTCTTT	CASGGRKAFF
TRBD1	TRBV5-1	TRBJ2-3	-	TGCGCCAGCAGCTTGGGAGACAGGGACACAGATACGCAGTATTTT	CASSLGDRDTDTQYF
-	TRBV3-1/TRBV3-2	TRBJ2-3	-	TGTGCCAGCAGCCGAGGCGGGGGCACAGATACGCAGTATTTT	CASSRGGGTDTQYF